The sequence of this T cell receptor (beta chain) was determined in a study of T cell changes during pregnancy in multiple sclerosis. The CDR3 totals 14 residues. Germline lookup yields CDR1 SGHDN and CDR2 FVKESK. V dropped 1 base and J dropped 9 bases, with 13 bases sitting between them. The assay was immunoSEQ multiplex PCR, and TCRdb's table has in-frame clones only and misses some. The sample consists of about 70,000 clones, 75% to 95% of them appearing once. The chain uses TRBV14 and TRBJ2-1; a weak D match, TRBD1 (5 bases). The input for sequencing was peripheral blood, taken in the first trimester of pregnancy. This clonotype originated in a female donor with multiple sclerosis, enrolled in a pregnancy study. The CDR3 DNA reads as TGTGCCAGCAGCCAAGTGCAGGGTAATGGTGAGCAGTTCTTC. Protein product: CASSQVQGNGEQFF. The full variable domain, with the rest looked up from reference TRBV14 and TRBJ2-1, is EAGVTQFPSHSVIEKGQTVTLRCDPISGHDNLYWYRRVMGKEIKFLLHFVKESKQDESGMPNNRFLAERTGGTYSTLKVQPAELEDSGVYFCASSQVQGNGEQFFGPGTRLTVL.